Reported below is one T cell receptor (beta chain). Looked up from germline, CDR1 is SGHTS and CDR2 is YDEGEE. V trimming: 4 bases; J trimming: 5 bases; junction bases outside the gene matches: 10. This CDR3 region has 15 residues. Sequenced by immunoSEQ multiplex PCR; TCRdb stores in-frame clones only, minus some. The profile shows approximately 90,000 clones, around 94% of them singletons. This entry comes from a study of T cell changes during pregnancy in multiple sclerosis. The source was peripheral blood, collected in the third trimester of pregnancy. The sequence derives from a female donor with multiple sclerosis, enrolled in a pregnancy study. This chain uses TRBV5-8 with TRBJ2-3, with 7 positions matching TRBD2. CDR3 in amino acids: CASSPSGYGKDTQYF. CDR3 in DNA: TGTGCCAGCAGCCCTAGCGGATACGGGAAAGATACGCAGTATTTT.